A selection of T cell receptor beta chains follows, all from one sample in a study of regulatory T cells in long-lasting Graves disease. TCRdb passed the multiplex PCR reads through MiXCR, listing each CDR3 protein once. In the table there are 360,000 or so distinct CDR3 sequences, more than 20% of which are singletons. Source: peripheral blood mononuclear cells (PBMCs), taken when the disease was refractory, from a patient treated with antithyroid drugs. Receptors were obtained from a woman aged 40 to 55 with Graves disease. Each CDR3 is given with its conserved first and last residue. D genes are given only for firm matches. For some rows the clone size is stated as once, few or many, or as a class when expanded; others skip it.

d_gene: NA
abundance: few
v_gene: TRBV6-1
j_gene: TRBJ2-2
CDR3nt: TGTGCCAGCCCCGCAGACGCTAACATGCTGTTTTTT
CDR3aa: CASPADANMLFF

d_gene: NA
abundance: few
v_gene: TRBV5-1
j_gene: TRBJ1-2
CDR3nt: TGCGCCAGCGGTAACTTCGGGGTGTCGCTGGGTGGCTACACCTTC
CDR3aa: CASGNFGVSLGGYTF

d_gene: TRBD2
abundance: few
v_gene: TRBV28
j_gene: TRBJ2-3
CDR3nt: TGTGCCACTACAGCGGGGGGGGGGGATACGCAGTATTTT
CDR3aa: CATTAGGGDTQYF

d_gene: NA
abundance: NA
v_gene: TRBV5-6
j_gene: TRBJ2-7
CDR3nt: TGTGCCAGCAGCTTGAGGGAAAGCGAGCAGTACTTC
CDR3aa: CASSLRESEQYF

d_gene: TRBD1
abundance: few
v_gene: TRBV30
j_gene: TRBJ1-1
CDR3nt: TGTGCCTGGAGTGCCCCAGCCGAAACAGGGGGGAGGACTGAAGCTTTCTTT
CDR3aa: CAWSAPAETGGRTEAFF

d_gene: NA
abundance: few
v_gene: TRBV27
j_gene: TRBJ1-5
CDR3nt: TGTGCCAGCAGTTTTTTTGGACAGCCCCAGCATTTT
CDR3aa: CASSFFGQPQHF

d_gene: NA
abundance: many
v_gene: TRBV28
j_gene: TRBJ1-2
CDR3nt: TGTGCCAGCGTTGACTCACCCCATGGCTACACCTTC
CDR3aa: CASVDSPHGYTF

d_gene: TRBD1
abundance: NA
v_gene: TRBV13
j_gene: TRBJ2-2
CDR3nt: TGTGCCAGCAGCCCCCTGGACAGGGGATTGGCGAACACCGGGGAGCTGTTTTTT
CDR3aa: CASSPLDRGLANTGELFF

d_gene: TRBD1
abundance: few
v_gene: TRBV10-3
j_gene: TRBJ1-2
CDR3nt: TGTGCCATCAGACCACAGGGGGCTGACTATGGCTACACCTTC
CDR3aa: CAIRPQGADYGYTF

d_gene: NA
abundance: few
v_gene: TRBV29-1
j_gene: TRBJ1-5
CDR3nt: TGCAGCGTTGTCCCGGGTCTCGGAAAGCCCCAGCATTTT
CDR3aa: CSVVPGLGKPQHF

d_gene: NA
abundance: NA
v_gene: TRBV7-3
j_gene: TRBJ1-2
CDR3nt: TGTGCCAGCAGCGTCCGGGGCGGCGGCTATGGCTACACCTTC
CDR3aa: CASSVRGGGYGYTF

d_gene: NA
abundance: NA
v_gene: TRBV6-1
j_gene: TRBJ1-3
CDR3nt: TGTGCCAGCAGTGAGCTCCCTCGATCGCGGGACAACTCTGGAAACACCATATATTTT
CDR3aa: CASSELPRSRDNSGNTIYF

d_gene: NA
abundance: many
v_gene: TRBV29-1
j_gene: TRBJ1-2
CDR3nt: TGCAGCGTTGAAGATCAGGGTAACTATGGCTACACCTTC
CDR3aa: CSVEDQGNYGYTF

d_gene: TRBD1
abundance: many
v_gene: TRBV2
j_gene: TRBJ1-4
CDR3nt: TGTGCCAGCAGTGAACCGCACGGACAGGCGCCGGAAAAACTGTTTTTT
CDR3aa: CASSEPHGQAPEKLFF

d_gene: NA
abundance: NA
v_gene: TRBV28
j_gene: TRBJ1-1
CDR3nt: TGTGCCAGCAGTTTTGGGTCCGCTAGTGGGACAACGGAAGCTTTCTTT
CDR3aa: CASSFGSASGTTEAFF

d_gene: NA
abundance: many
v_gene: TRBV20-1
j_gene: TRBJ1-1
CDR3nt: TGCAGTGCTAGAGTTTTCGGGGGAATGAACACTGAAGCTTTCTTT
CDR3aa: CSARVFGGMNTEAFF

d_gene: TRBD1
abundance: NA
v_gene: TRBV19
j_gene: TRBJ2-7
CDR3nt: TGTGCCAGTAGTATCGGACAGGGGGCCGGCGAGCAGTACTTC
CDR3aa: CASSIGQGAGEQYF

d_gene: NA
abundance: NA
v_gene: TRBV28
j_gene: TRBJ2-1
CDR3nt: TGTGCCAGCAGTTTACCCTCGGACGGACAATACAATGAGCAGTTCTTC
CDR3aa: CASSLPSDGQYNEQFF

d_gene: NA
abundance: many
v_gene: TRBV11-2
j_gene: TRBJ2-6
CDR3nt: TGTGCCAGCCAGAAAGGGCAGGCCACCTCTGGGGCCAACGTCCTGACTTTC
CDR3aa: CASQKGQATSGANVLTF

d_gene: TRBD1
abundance: NA
v_gene: TRBV20-1
j_gene: TRBJ1-1
CDR3nt: TGCAGTGAAACATCGCCAGGGGGGGGAGACACTGAAGCTTTCTTT
CDR3aa: CSETSPGGGDTEAFF

d_gene: NA
abundance: NA
v_gene: TRBV6-2/TRBV6-3
j_gene: TRBJ1-1
CDR3nt: TGTGCCAGCAGTTCCGGGAGGGGCCTCATGAACACTGAAGCTTTCTTT
CDR3aa: CASSSGRGLMNTEAFF

d_gene: NA
abundance: many
v_gene: TRBV28
j_gene: TRBJ1-1
CDR3nt: TGTGCCAGCAGTTCCATACAGGGCACAAAGAACACTGAAGCTTTCTTT
CDR3aa: CASSSIQGTKNTEAFF

d_gene: NA
abundance: many
v_gene: TRBV6-5
j_gene: TRBJ2-5
CDR3nt: TGTGCCAGCAGTTACTCGTTCCTGGACAGCAAGAGGACCCAGTACTTC
CDR3aa: CASSYSFLDSKRTQYF

d_gene: NA
abundance: many
v_gene: TRBV28
j_gene: TRBJ1-5
CDR3nt: TGTGCCAGCCAAGGGTACTACTTCGACTTTAGCAATCAGCCCCAGCATTTT
CDR3aa: CASQGYYFDFSNQPQHF

d_gene: TRBD1
abundance: NA
v_gene: TRBV6-2/TRBV6-3
j_gene: TRBJ1-5
CDR3nt: TGTGCCAGCAGTGACAGGACAGGACCTAATCAGCCCCAGCATTTT
CDR3aa: CASSDRTGPNQPQHF

d_gene: NA
abundance: many
v_gene: TRBV11-2
j_gene: TRBJ2-7
CDR3nt: TGTGCCAGCACCAAATTGGACACGACCTACGAGCAGTACTTC
CDR3aa: CASTKLDTTYEQYF

d_gene: NA
abundance: many
v_gene: TRBV28
j_gene: TRBJ2-7
CDR3nt: TGTGCCAGCAGTTCCCTATCCTCCTACGAGCAGTACTTC
CDR3aa: CASSSLSSYEQYF

d_gene: NA
abundance: NA
v_gene: TRBV12-3/TRBV12-4
j_gene: TRBJ1-1
CDR3nt: TGTGCCAGCACCCTTGGCGCGGCCTTGGCTTTCTTT
CDR3aa: CASTLGAALAFF

d_gene: TRBD1
abundance: few
v_gene: TRBV20-1
j_gene: TRBJ1-5
CDR3nt: TGCAGTGCTAGAAGTTCGACAGGGGGAAGTAGCAATCAGCCCCAGCATTTT
CDR3aa: CSARSSTGGSSNQPQHF

d_gene: NA
abundance: many
v_gene: TRBV28
j_gene: TRBJ1-1
CDR3nt: TGTGCCAGCAGTCGCCAGGGTCCTGAAGCTTTCTTT
CDR3aa: CASSRQGPEAFF

d_gene: TRBD2
abundance: NA
v_gene: TRBV25-1
j_gene: TRBJ2-5
CDR3nt: TGTGCCAGCAGTCCGATGGGCGGGAGTAAAGAGACCCAGTACTTC
CDR3aa: CASSPMGGSKETQYF